This T cell receptor beta chain was sequenced in a study of vaccination and CD4 T cells after COVID-19. Treatment in this sample: approximately 9-day PBMC culture with coronavirus spike peptide pools or control peptides (ViraFEST assay). Sequenced with the Oncomine TCR Beta short-read assay was DNA taken from cultured CD4+ T cells. MiXCR, applied by TCRdb to the PCR reads, yields one record per CDR3 protein. The sample gives fewer than 25,000 distinct CDR3 sequences, 38% of which show up once; around an eighth is in the top ten. Worth noting for this clonotype: Its antigen is unidentified.

The CDR3 length is 12 residues. CDR1 MDHEN and CDR2 SYDVKM come from the germline V gene. V lost 5 bases to trimming and J lost 11 bases; unmatched junction nucleotides: 8. This clonotype originated in a human donor with COVID-19. Sequencing was performed on cultured CD4+ T cells from blood. The chain is built from TRBV28 and TRBJ1-1; 7 bases are a match to TRBD1. CDR3 sequence: CASSTRTGGAFF. CDR3 nucleotide sequence: TGTGCCAGCAGTACCCGGACAGGCGGTGCTTTCTTT. The variable domain in full, completed from reference TRBV28 and TRBJ1-1, reads DVKVTQSSRYLVKRTGEKVFLECVQDMDHENMFWYRQDPGLGLRLIYFSYDVKMKEKGDIPEGYSVSREKKERFSLILESASTNQTSMYLCASSTRTGGAFFGQGTRLTVV.